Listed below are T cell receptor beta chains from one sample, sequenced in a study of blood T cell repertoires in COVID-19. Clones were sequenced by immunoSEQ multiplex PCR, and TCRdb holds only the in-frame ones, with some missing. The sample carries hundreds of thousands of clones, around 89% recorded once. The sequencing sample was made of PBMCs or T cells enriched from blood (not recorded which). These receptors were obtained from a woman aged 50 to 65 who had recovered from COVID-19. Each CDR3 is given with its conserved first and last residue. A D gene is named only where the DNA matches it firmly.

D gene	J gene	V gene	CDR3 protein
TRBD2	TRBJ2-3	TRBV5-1	CASSSRGGWTDTQYF
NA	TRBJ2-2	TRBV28	CASSSGSKTGELFF
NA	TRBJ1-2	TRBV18	CASSRYEPNYGYTF
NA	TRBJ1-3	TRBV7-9	CASSPAGTRNTIYF
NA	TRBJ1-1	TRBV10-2	CASSEDTASNTEAFF
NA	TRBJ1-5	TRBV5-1	CASSLFGSGNQPQHF
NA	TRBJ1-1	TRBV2	CASSTTGISEAFF
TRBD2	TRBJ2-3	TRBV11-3	CASSLASGSADTQYF
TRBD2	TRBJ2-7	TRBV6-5	CASKKTSGALYEQYF
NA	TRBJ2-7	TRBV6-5	CASSYSWLRGSYEQYF
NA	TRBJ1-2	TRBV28	CASSFPMPGANYGYTF
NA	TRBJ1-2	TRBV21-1	CASSKNGFGDGYTF
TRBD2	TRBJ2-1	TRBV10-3	CAIRTREGWENEQFF
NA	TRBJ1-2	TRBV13	CASSPQGEDYGYTF
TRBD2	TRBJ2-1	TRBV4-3	CASSHIMGGSGNEQFF
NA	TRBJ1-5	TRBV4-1	CASSQDLGLSQPQHF
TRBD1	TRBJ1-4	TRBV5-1	CASSQGTVEGGEKLFF
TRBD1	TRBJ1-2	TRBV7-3	CASRSGQGGYTF
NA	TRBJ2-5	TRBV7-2	CASSLVTRGETQYF
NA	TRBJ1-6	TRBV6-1	CASSESLGGWSSPLHF
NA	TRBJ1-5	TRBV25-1	CASSEQGGQPQHF
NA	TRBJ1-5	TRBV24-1	CATSDFAGSQPQHF
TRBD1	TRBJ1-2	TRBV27	CASTPSLGQGNGYTF
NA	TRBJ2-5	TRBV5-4	CASSLGGGGPETQYF
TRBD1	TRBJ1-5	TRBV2	CASSLLGTVNQPQHF
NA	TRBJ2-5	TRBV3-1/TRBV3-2	CASSRALETQYF
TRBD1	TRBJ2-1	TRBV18	CASSRATGAVQFF
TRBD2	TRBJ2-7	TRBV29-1	CSVEIRAGGTYEQYF